This TCR beta chain originates from a study of shared clonotypes between healthy human individuals. Generated by immunoSEQ multiplex PCR, the TCRdb table keeps only in-frame clones and is missing some. The profile shows 2.3 million or so clones, just over 90% of them singletons. The CDR3 covers 14 residues. V was pared by 11 bases and J by 1 base, with 16 bases between. Germline CDR1 LNHDA, CDR2 SQIVND (reference sequence). Healthy adults negative for HIV, lacking recent acute infections or vaccinations, served as donors. The origin of this receptor is a man in his late teens or twenties in good health. Some clones in this sample may be carry-over from other donors' samples. The sample comprised naive CD4+ T cells from PBMCs. As for subset: CD45RA+ positively selected. The chain couples TRBV19 to TRBJ2-3, with D tentatively TRBD2 (7 bases). The DNA of the CDR3 is TGTGCCGTAAGGGGGAGGGCGGGCACAGATACGCAGTATTTT. Its protein product is CAVRGRAGTDTQYF.